Each of the 22 T cell receptor beta chains below was sequenced from the same sample in a study of metastatic and nonmetastatic thyroid tumors. TCRdb reanalyzed the PCR reads with MiXCR. The sample has some 11,000 clones; roughly 21% are singletons. Ahead of thyroid surgery, no patient had received treatment of any kind. The source material was adjacent normal tissue. The receptor set was obtained from a female donor with papillary thyroid cancer or a benign thyroid nodule (not recorded which). Some clones in this sample may be carry-over from other donors' samples.

This clone was counted at least ten times. The genes are TRBV2 and TRBJ2-5, with TRBD2 matching 9 bases. CDR1 and CDR2 (germline): SNHLY, FYNNEI. V dropped 6 bases and J dropped 4; count of bases not matched to a gene: 12. The CDR3 spans 16 residues. In DNA, the CDR3 is TGTGCCAGCAGCCAAGCGGGAGGAGTTGGGGGAGAGACCCAGTACTTC. This codes for CASSQAGGVGGETQYF.

This clone was detected many times. V is TRBV7-8 and J is TRBJ2-1, with a possible D match to TRBD1 (5 bases). V was clipped by 5 bases and J by 5 bases, with 13 bases between them. Germline V CDR1 and CDR2: SGHVS, FQNEAQ. There are 14 residues in the CDR3. DNA for the CDR3: TGTGCCAGCAGCCCCTACGACAGAAACAATGAGCAGTTCTTC. Its protein product is CASSPYDRNNEQFF.

This clone was seen many times. This sequence joins TRBV3-1 and TRBJ2-2, with D possibly being TRBD1 (6 bases). Germline V lookup: CDR1 LGHDT, CDR2 YNNKEL (reference sequence). V lost 2 bases, J lost 7 bases, and 20 bases lay in between. The CDR3 sequence is 17 residues long. CDR3 protein: CASSQWLAWTDSGELFF. CDR3 nucleotide sequence: TGTGCCAGCAGCCAATGGCTGGCGTGGACGGACAGCGGGGAGCTGTTTTTT.

This clone was detected many times. This chain connects TRBV4-1 to TRBJ2-2; D tentatively reads TRBD1 or TRBD2 (5 bases each). V was pared by 4 bases and J by 6 bases, with 12 bases between. The CDR3 is made up of 14 amino acids. CDR1 and CDR2 from the germline V gene are MGHRA and YSYEKL. The CDR3 is CASSPGLGAGELFF. The DNA for the CDR3 is TGCGCCAGCAGCCCGGGGCTAGGCGCCGGGGAGCTGTTTTTT.

In its sample, this clone was seen many times. This rearrangement joins TRBV3-1 to TRBJ1-1; D is unresolved. The CDR3 is 14 residues long. The V end was cut by 0 bases, the J end by 7 bases, with 12 bases between. Germline V gives CDR1 LGHDT, CDR2 YNNKEL (reference sequence). CDR3 amino acids: CASSQDLNTFEAFF. The CDR3, as DNA: TGTGCCAGCAGCCAAGATCTTAATACGTTTGAAGCTTTCTTT.

This chain joins TRBV2 and TRBJ2-1; D unresolved. The CDR3 is made up of 14 amino acids. Trimming took off 3 bases at V and 0 bases at J, with 6 bases between the two ends. Germline-derived CDR1 and CDR2 are SNHLY and FYNNEI. Written as DNA, the CDR3 is TGTGCCAGCAGTGAGGCCCACTCCTACAATGAGCAGTTCTTC. This translates into CASSEAHSYNEQFF.

By sample fraction, this clone is medium-sized. The chain combines TRBV11-1 with TRBJ1-1, with no clear D. The CDR3 consists of 15 residues. Germline CDR1 SGHAT, CDR2 FQDESV (reference sequence). V lost 6 bases and J 0 bases, leaving 14 bases between the germline ends. The CDR3 nucleotides read TGTGCCAGCAGACGTTCGGTGAGGGTGAACACTGAAGCTTTCTTT. This translates into CASRRSVRVNTEAFF.

This clone was observed a handful of times. A junction end diverges from the germline sequence, so it may reflect a read error. The rearrangement links TRBV5-1 to TRBJ1-2; D remains ambiguous. Germline V lookup: CDR1 SGHRS, CDR2 YFSETQ. This CDR3 region has 15 residues. CDR3 in amino acids: CASSLTSTREDGYTF. DNA of the CDR3: TGTGCCAGCAGCCTCACGTCGACACGGGAGGATGGCTACACCTTC.

The chain joins TRBV20-1 to TRBJ2-5, with D perhaps TRBD2 (5 bases). Germline V lookup: CDR1 DFQATT, CDR2 SNEGSKA (reference sequence). Trimming left V 5 bases short and J 0 bases short, with 7 bases between. This CDR3 spans 12 amino acids. The CDR3: CSASDYQETQYF. In DNA form, the CDR3 reads TGCAGTGCTTCGGACTACCAAGAGACCCAGTACTTC.

J is TRBJ2-7 and V is TRBV30; D unresolved. CDR3 size: 12 residues. The V end was cut by 2 bases, the J end by 4 bases, with 9 bases between. Germline CDR1 GTSNPN, CDR2 SVGIG (reference sequence). CDR3 sequence reads: CAWSFGDYEQYF. The CDR3 bases are TGTGCCTGGAGTTTCGGAGATTACGAGCAGTACTTC.

This clone has only one observation. This chain connects TRBV5-1 to TRBJ2-1, with TRBD1 identical over 10 bases. V lost 0 bases to trimming and J lost 7 bases; unmatched junction nucleotides: 4. Germline V gives CDR1 SGHRS, CDR2 YFSETQ. CDR3 length: 15 amino acids. The CDR3 coding sequence is TGCGCCAGCAGCTTGGGTGGACAGGGGGTGAATGAGCAGTTCTTC. Its translation: CASSLGGQGVNEQFF.

This clone appeared a few times. At one end, the junction sequence differs from germline, possibly due to a read error. Other DNA sequences in the sample encode the same CDR3. This chain connects TRBV6-1 to TRBJ1-2, with D uncertain. The length of the CDR3 is 10 residues. From germline, CDR1 is MNHNS and CDR2 SASEGT. The CDR3 loop is CASREDGYTF. The DNA for the CDR3 is TGTGCCAGCAGGGAAGATGGCTACACCTTC.

The chain combines TRBV19 with TRBJ1-5, with 8 bases matching TRBD1. The CDR3 consists of 14 residues. Germline V lookup: CDR1 LNHDA, CDR2 SQIVND (reference sequence). After removal of 10 bases from V and 2 bases from J, the junction contained 7 bases not matched to a gene. As DNA, the CDR3 is TGTGCCACTACGACAGGGGAGGGCAATCAGCCCCAGCATTTT. This encodes CATTTGEGNQPQHF. Full variable domain (rest looked up from reference TRBV19 and TRBJ1-5): DGGITQSPKYLFRKEGQNVTLSCEQNLNHDAMYWYRQDPGQGLRLIYYSQIVNDFQKGDIAEGYSVSREKKESFPLTVTSAQKNPTAFYLCATTTGEGNQPQHFGDGTRLSIL.

This clone was detected only a few times. V usage is TRBV12-3 or TRBV12-4 and J usage is TRBJ2-7; the match to TRBD1 covers 8 bases. V was pared by 3 bases and J by 2 bases, with 3 bases of the junction left unmatched. The CDR3 sequence is 14 residues long. The CDR3, as DNA: TGTGCCAGCAGTTTGGCGACAGGGGCCTACGAGCAGTACTTC. The encoded protein is CASSLATGAYEQYF.

This clone showed up many times. This rearrangement joins TRBV3-1 to TRBJ1-3, with 7 bases identical to TRBD1. Germline CDR1 and CDR2: LGHDT and YNNKEL (reference sequence). The CDR3 length is 16 residues. V lost 6 bases and J lost 4; bases outside the gene matches: 12. This CDR3 reads CASSTGQAAVGNTIYF. The CDR3 region has the DNA TGTGCCAGCAGTACTGGACAGGCCGCTGTCGGAAACACCATATATTTT. Filled out from reference TRBV3-1 and TRBJ1-3, the complete variable domain reads DTAVSQTPKYLVTQMGNDKSIKCEQNLGHDTMYWYKQDSKKFLKIMFSYNNKELIINETVPNRFSPKSPDKAHLNLHINSLELGDSAVYFCASSTGQAAVGNTIYFGEGSWLTVV.

By sample share, this clone is medium-sized. The chain joins TRBV11-3 to TRBJ2-1, with 12 nucleotides matching TRBD2. V gave up 2 bases and J gave up 12 bases; unmatched junction bases: 8. This CDR3 is built from 15 residues. Germline CDR1 reads SGHNT; CDR2 reads YENEEA. The CDR3 bases are TGTGCCAGCAGCTTACGTGCTAGCGGGGGGGCCAGGCAGTTCTTC. It specifies CASSLRASGGARQFF.

This clone was recorded many times. One junction end does not reproduce the germline sequence, and a read error may be involved. The chain has TRBV11-3 and TRBJ2-3, with D unresolved. The length of the CDR3 is 14 residues. CDR1 is SGHNT and CDR2 is YENEEA in the germline V gene. The CDR3 nucleotides read TGTGCCAGCAGCCTAGAAGGTATAACAGATACGCAGTATTTT. It codes for CASSLEGITDTQYF.

The V gene is TRBV2, the J gene TRBJ1-2, with 8 bases identical to TRBD1. The V segment lost 4 bases and the J segment 6 bases; nucleotides outside the gene matches: 7. The CDR3 covers 14 residues. CDR1 SNHLY and CDR2 FYNNEI come from the germline V gene. CDR3 residues: CASSVGRGPHGYTF. The CDR3 nucleotides are TGTGCCAGCAGTGTTGGCAGGGGGCCGCATGGCTACACCTTC.

This clone was seen a few times. The gene calls are TRBV5-1 and TRBJ2-2, with 11 nucleotides matching TRBD2. This CDR3 contains 18 residues. The V gene's germline CDR1 is SGHRS and CDR2 YFSETQ. Trimming took 5 bases from V and 0 from J; bases not matched to a gene: 9. The CDR3 bases are TGCGCCAGCAGTCCCTGGGGACTAGCGGCCGCGAACACCGGGGAGCTGTTTTTT. It encodes CASSPWGLAAANTGELFF.

The chain has TRBV6-1 and TRBJ1-5; D not certain. There are 14 residues in the CDR3. The V gene's germline CDR1 is MNHNS and CDR2 SASEGT. With 9 bases removed from V and 16 bases from J, the gap between germline ends came to 28 bases. The CDR3 nucleotides read TGTGCCAGAAGTAATGAGGGTTCAGCCCATCCACATCATTTT. Its translation: CARSNEGSAHPHHF.

This clone appeared a few times. The rearrangement uses TRBV12-3 or TRBV12-4 and TRBJ2-2; D is undetermined. V gave up 3 bases and J gave up 7 bases, with 6 bases separating them. The CDR3 covers 12 residues. The CDR3 bases are TGTGCCAGCAGTTTCCAGGACGGGGAGCTGTTTTTT. This sequence encodes CASSFQDGELFF.

The V call is TRBV20-1, the J call TRBJ1-2; D is unclear. Germline V CDR1 and CDR2: DFQATT, SNEGSKA (reference sequence). This CDR3 contains 11 residues. V was pared by 3 bases and J by 4 bases, with 6 bases between. The CDR3 coding sequence is TGCAGTGCTAGCGAGCTCTATGGCTACACCTTC. Amino acids: CSASELYGYTF.